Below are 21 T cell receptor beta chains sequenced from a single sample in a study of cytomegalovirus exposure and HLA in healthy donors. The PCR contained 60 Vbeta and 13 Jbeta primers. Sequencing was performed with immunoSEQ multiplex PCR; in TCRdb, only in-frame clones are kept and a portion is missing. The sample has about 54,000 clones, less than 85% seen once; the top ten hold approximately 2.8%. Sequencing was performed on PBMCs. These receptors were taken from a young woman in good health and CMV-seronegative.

DNA of the CDR3: TGTGCCAGTAGTAGGTGGAGGGGCCTCACAGATACGCAGTATTTT. As protein: CASSRWRGLTDTQYF. The rearrangement uses TRBV19 and TRBJ2-3; TRBD2 is a possible D gene (6 bases). This CDR3 region has 15 residues. The germline V gene encodes CDR1 LNHDA and CDR2 SQIVND (reference sequence). The V end was cut by 4 bases, the J end by 2 bases, with 13 bases between. Filled out from reference TRBV19 and TRBJ2-3, the complete variable domain reads DGGITQSPKYLFRKEGQNVTLSCEQNLNHDAMYWYRQDPGQGLRLIYYSQIVNDFQKGDIAEGYSVSREKKESFPLTVTSAQKNPTAFYLCASSRWRGLTDTQYFGPGTRLTVL.

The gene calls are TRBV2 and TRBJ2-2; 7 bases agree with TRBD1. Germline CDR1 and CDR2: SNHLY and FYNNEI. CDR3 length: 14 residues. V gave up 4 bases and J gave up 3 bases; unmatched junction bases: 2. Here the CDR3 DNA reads TGTGCCAGCAGTGGACAGGGATACACCGGGGAGCTGTTTTTT. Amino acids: CASSGQGYTGELFF.

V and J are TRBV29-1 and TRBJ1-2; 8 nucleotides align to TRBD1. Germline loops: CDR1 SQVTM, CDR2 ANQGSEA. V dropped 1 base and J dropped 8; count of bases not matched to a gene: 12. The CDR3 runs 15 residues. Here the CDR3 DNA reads TGCAGCGTTGAAGTGGTTTGGGAGGACAGGGACGGCTACACCTTC. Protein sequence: CSVEVVWEDRDGYTF.

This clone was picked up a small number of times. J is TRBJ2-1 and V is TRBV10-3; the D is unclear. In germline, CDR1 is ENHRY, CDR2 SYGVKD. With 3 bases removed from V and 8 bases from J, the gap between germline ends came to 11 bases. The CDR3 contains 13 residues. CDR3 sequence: CAISDGGTDEQFF. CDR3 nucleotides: TGTGCCATCAGTGACGGTGGTACGGATGAGCAGTTCTTC.

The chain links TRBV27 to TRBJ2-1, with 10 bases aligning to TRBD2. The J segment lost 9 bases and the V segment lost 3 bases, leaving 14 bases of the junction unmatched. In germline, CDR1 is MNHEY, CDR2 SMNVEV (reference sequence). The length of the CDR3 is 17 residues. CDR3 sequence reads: CASSLPPQGASGSEQFF. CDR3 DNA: TGTGCCAGCAGTTTGCCCCCCCAGGGGGCTAGCGGGAGTGAGCAGTTCTTC.

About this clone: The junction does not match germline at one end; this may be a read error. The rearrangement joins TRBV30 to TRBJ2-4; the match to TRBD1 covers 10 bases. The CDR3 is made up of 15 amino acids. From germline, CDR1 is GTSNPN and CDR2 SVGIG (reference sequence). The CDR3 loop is CAWNGRRDRGNSQYF. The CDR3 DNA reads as TGTGCCTGGAATGGTCGGCGGGACAGGGGAAACAGTCAGTACTTC.

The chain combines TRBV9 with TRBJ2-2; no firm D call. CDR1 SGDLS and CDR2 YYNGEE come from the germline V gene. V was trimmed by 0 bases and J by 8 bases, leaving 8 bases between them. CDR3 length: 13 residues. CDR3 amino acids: CASSVVYMGELFF. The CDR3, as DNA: TGTGCCAGCAGCGTAGTTTATATGGGGGAGCTGTTTTTT.

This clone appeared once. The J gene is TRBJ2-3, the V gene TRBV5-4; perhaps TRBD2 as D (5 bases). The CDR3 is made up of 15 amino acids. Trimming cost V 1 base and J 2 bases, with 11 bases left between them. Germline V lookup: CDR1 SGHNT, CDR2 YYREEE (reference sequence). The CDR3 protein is CASSLSGGLTDTQYF. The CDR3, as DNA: TGTGCCAGCAGCTTGTCCGGCGGACTCACAGATACGCAGTATTTT.

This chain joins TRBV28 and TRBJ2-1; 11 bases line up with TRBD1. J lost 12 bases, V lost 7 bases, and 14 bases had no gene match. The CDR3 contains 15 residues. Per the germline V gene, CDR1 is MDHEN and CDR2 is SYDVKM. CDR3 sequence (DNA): TGTGCCAGCATGACCGGGACAGGGGGGGGAGGAGGGCAGTTCTTC. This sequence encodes CASMTGTGGGGGQFF. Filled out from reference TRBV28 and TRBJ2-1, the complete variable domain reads DVKVTQSSRYLVKRTGEKVFLECVQDMDHENMFWYRQDPGLGLRLIYFSYDVKMKEKGDIPEGYSVSREKKERFSLILESASTNQTSMYLCASMTGTGGGGGQFFGPGTRLTVL.

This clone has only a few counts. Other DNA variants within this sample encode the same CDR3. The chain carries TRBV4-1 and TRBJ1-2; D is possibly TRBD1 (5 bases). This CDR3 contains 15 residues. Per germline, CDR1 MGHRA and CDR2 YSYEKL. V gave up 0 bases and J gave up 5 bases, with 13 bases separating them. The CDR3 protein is CASSQDLWGGYGYTF. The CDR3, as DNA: TGCGCCAGCAGCCAAGATTTATGGGGGGGGTATGGCTACACCTTC.

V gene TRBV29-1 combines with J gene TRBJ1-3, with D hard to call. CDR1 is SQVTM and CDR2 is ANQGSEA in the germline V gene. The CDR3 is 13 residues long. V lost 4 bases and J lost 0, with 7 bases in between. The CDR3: CSVGTYSGNTIYF. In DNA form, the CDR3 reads TGCAGCGTTGGTACTTACTCTGGAAACACCATATATTTT.

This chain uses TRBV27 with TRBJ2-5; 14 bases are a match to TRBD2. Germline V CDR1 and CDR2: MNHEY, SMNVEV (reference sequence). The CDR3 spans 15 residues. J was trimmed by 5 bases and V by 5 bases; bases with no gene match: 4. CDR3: CASSGRLAGGETQYF. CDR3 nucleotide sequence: TGTGCCAGCAGTGGGAGACTAGCGGGAGGGGAGACCCAGTACTTC.

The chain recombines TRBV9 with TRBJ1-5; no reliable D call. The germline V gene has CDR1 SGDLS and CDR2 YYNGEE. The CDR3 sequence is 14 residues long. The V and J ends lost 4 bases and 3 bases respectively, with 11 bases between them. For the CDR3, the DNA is TGTGCCAGCAGCCGAGGAGCGGACAATCAGCCCCAGCATTTT. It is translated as CASSRGADNQPQHF. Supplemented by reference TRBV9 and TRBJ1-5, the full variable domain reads DSGVTQTPKHLITATGQRVTLRCSPRSGDLSVYWYQQSLDQGLQFLIQYYNGEERAKGNILERFSAQQFPDLHSELNLSSLELGDSALYFCASSRGADNQPQHFGDGTRLSIL.

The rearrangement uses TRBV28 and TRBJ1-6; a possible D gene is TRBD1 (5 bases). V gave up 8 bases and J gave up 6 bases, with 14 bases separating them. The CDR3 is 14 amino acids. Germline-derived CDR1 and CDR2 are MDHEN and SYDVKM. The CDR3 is CASLPGGINSPLHF. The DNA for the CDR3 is TGTGCCAGCCTCCCTGGGGGGATTAATTCACCCCTCCACTTT.

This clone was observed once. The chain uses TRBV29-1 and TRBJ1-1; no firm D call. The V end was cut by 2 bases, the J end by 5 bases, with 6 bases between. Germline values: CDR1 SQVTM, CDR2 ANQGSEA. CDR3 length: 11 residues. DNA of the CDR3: TGCAGCGTTGAACCGGAGACTGAAGCTTTCTTT. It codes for CSVEPETEAFF. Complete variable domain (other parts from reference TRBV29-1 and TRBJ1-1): SAVISQKPSRDICQRGTSLTIQCQVDSQVTMMFWYRQQPGQSLTLIATANQGSEATYESGFVIDKFPISRPNLTFSTLTVSNMSPEDSSIYLCSVEPETEAFFGQGTRLTVV.

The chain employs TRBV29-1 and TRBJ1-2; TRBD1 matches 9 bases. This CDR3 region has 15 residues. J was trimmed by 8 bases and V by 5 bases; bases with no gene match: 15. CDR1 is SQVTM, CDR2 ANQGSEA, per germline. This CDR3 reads CSVIRTGAVNRGYTF. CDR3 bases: TGCAGCGTTATTCGGACAGGGGCTGTTAACAGGGGCTACACCTTC.

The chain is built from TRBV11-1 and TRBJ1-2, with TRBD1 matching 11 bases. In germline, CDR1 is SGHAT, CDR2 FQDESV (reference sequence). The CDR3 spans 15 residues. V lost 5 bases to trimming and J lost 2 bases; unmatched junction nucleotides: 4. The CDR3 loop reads CASSQDRGQNYGYTF. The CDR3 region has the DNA TGTGCCAGCAGCCAGGACAGGGGGCAAAACTATGGCTACACCTTC.

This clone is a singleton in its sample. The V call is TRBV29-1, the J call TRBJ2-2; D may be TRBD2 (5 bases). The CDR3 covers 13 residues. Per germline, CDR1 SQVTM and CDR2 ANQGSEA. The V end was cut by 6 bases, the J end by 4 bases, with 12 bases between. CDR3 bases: TGCAGCGTCTGGGGAGAGGCCACCGGGGAGCTGTTTTTT. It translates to CSVWGEATGELFF.

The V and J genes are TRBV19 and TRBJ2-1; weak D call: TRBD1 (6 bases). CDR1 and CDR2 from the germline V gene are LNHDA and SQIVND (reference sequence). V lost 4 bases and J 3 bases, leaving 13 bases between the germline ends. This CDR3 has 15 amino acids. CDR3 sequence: CASSRQVGDYNEQFF. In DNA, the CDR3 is TGTGCCAGTAGTAGACAGGTAGGGGACTACAATGAGCAGTTCTTC.

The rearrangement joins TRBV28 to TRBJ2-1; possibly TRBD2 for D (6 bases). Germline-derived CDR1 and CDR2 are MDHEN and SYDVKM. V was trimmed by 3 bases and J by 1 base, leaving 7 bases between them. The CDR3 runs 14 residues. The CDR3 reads CASSLGGSYNEQFF. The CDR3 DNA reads TGTGCCAGCAGTTTGGGGGGTTCCTACAATGAGCAGTTCTTC.

This CDR3 is CASSAPGHRNSPLHF. The CDR3 nucleotides are TGTGCCAGCAGTGCCCCGGGACACCGAAATTCACCCCTCCACTTT. The rearrangement joins TRBV25-1 to TRBJ1-6, with D possibly being TRBD1 (6 bases). Germline loops: CDR1 MGHDK, CDR2 SYGVNS. The CDR3 length is 15 residues. Trimming removed 4 bases from V and 7 bases from J, with 14 bases in between. The entire variable domain, with the rest obtained from reference TRBV25-1 and TRBJ1-6, is as follows: EADIYQTPRYLVIGTGKKITLECSQTMGHDKMYWYQQDPGMELHLIHYSYGVNSTEKGDLSSESTVSRIRTEHFPLTLESARPSHTSQYLCASSAPGHRNSPLHFGNGTRLTVT.